Following are 15 T cell receptor beta chains from one sample sequenced in a study of shared clonotypes between healthy human individuals. Clones were sequenced by immunoSEQ multiplex PCR, and TCRdb holds only the in-frame ones, with some missing. The sample yields about 2 million clones, roughly 94% seen once. Naive CD8 cells lacked CD45RO and underwent positive selection for CCR7, leaving out terminally differentiated effector memory CD45RA+ cells. The specimen was naive CD8+ T cells sorted from blood. Receptors originate from a man in his late teens or twenties in good health.

This clone was found a few times. Within the sample, other DNA sequences also encode this same CDR3. The chain has TRBV9 and TRBJ1-1, with D uncertain. The CDR3 contains 14 residues. V lost 0 bases, J lost 1 base, and 7 bases lay in between. CDR1 and CDR2 (germline): SGDLS, YYNGEE. CDR3 DNA sequence: TGTGCCAGCAGCGTAGGGGTAACGAACACTGAAGCTTTCTTT. Protein sequence: CASSVGVTNTEAFF.

The chain couples TRBV7-9 to TRBJ2-7; D might be TRBD2 (6 bases). Germline V lookup: CDR1 SEHNR, CDR2 FQNEAQ (reference sequence). With 5 bases removed from V and 4 bases from J, the gap between germline ends came to 12 bases. This CDR3 comprises 13 residues. In DNA, the CDR3 is TGTGCCAGCAGCCAAGGGGCGGGATACGAGCAGTACTTC. Its protein is CASSQGAGYEQYF. The entire variable domain, with the rest obtained from reference TRBV7-9 and TRBJ2-7, is as follows: DTGVSQNPRHKITKRGQNVTFRCDPISEHNRLYWYRQTLGQGPEFLTYFQNEAQLEKSRLLSDRFSAERPKGSFSTLEIQRTEQGDSAMYLCASSQGAGYEQYFGPGTRLTVT.

The V gene is TRBV6-6, the J gene TRBJ1-1; D unresolved. Germline assignment: CDR1 MNHNY and CDR2 SVGAGI (reference sequence). Trimming took 5 bases from V and 5 from J, leaving 12 bases between them. The CDR3 spans 13 residues. CDR3 in amino acids: CASSLTTSTEAFF. The CDR3 DNA follows: TGTGCCAGCAGTCTGACCACGAGTACTGAAGCTTTCTTT.

V and J are TRBV10-3 and TRBJ1-3; D perhaps matches TRBD1 (6 bases). Germline V lookup: CDR1 ENHRY, CDR2 SYGVKD. Trimming left V 0 bases short and J 4 bases short, with 13 bases between. CDR3 length equals 16 residues. The CDR3 bases are TGTGCCATCAGTGAGTCGGTAGAGGGGGTCGGAAACACCATATATTTT. Translation: CAISESVEGVGNTIYF.

The gene calls are TRBV28 and TRBJ2-7; D gene ambiguous. V was cut by 7 bases and J by 0 bases, with 10 bases left in between. CDR1 MDHEN and CDR2 SYDVKM come from the germline V gene. The CDR3 length is 13 residues. CDR3 DNA: TGTGCCAGCATGGACGGTAGCTCCTACGAGCAGTACTTC. Translated: CASMDGSSYEQYF.

The rearrangement uses TRBV5-5 and TRBJ1-3, with D tentatively TRBD1 (6 bases). CDR1 and CDR2 from the germline V gene are SGHKS and YYEKEE (reference sequence). This CDR3 is built from 20 residues. With 4 bases removed from V and 4 bases from J, the gap between germline ends came to 30 bases. Here the CDR3 DNA reads TGTGCCAGCAGCCCGCGTCTACAGGGAGTCTCCCTCTGGTCCGGAAACACCATATATTTT. It encodes CASSPRLQGVSLWSGNTIYF.

Concerning this clone itself: The same CDR3 also results from other DNA sequences found in this sample. The gene calls are TRBV19 and TRBJ1-2; D not certain. With 1 base removed from V and 5 bases from J, the gap between germline ends came to 5 bases. CDR1 and CDR2 from the germline V gene are LNHDA and SQIVND (reference sequence). There are 12 residues in the CDR3. For the CDR3, the DNA is TGTGCCAGTAGTATAGGCCGGTATGGCTACACCTTC. It specifies CASSIGRYGYTF.

The J gene is TRBJ1-3, the V gene TRBV5-5; D gene unclear. Trimming took 5 bases from V and 5 from J, leaving 8 bases between them. The CDR3 runs 12 residues. Germline V lookup: CDR1 SGHKS, CDR2 YYEKEE (reference sequence). CDR3 residues: CASRDARNTIYF. In DNA form, the CDR3 reads TGTGCCAGCAGGGACGCTCGAAACACCATATATTTT. Supplemented by reference TRBV5-5 and TRBJ1-3, the full variable domain reads DAGVTQSPTHLIKTRGQQVTLRCSPISGHKSVSWYQQVLGQGPQFIFQYYEKEERGRGNFPDRFSARQFPNYSSELNVNALLLGDSALYLCASRDARNTIYFGEGSWLTVV.

The V and J genes are TRBV2 and TRBJ1-2; 7 bases map to TRBD1. Germline assignment: CDR1 SNHLY and CDR2 FYNNEI. Trimming took 6 bases from V and 2 from J; bases not matched to a gene: 6. This CDR3 is built from 14 residues. DNA of the CDR3: TGTGCCAGCAGCCGGGACAGAGCAAACTATGGCTACACCTTC. Translating gives CASSRDRANYGYTF.

The genes are TRBV5-1 and TRBJ1-1, with TRBD1 identical over 9 bases. There are 16 residues in the CDR3. The germline V gene encodes CDR1 SGHRS and CDR2 YFSETQ. V shed 0 bases and J 0 bases; nucleotides not matched to a gene: 3. The CDR3 DNA sequence: TGCGCCAGCAGCTTGGGACAGGGGGTGATGAACACTGAAGCTTTCTTT. Translated: CASSLGQGVMNTEAFF.

Details on this clone: In the same sample, other DNA sequences code for this CDR3. This sequence joins TRBV4-1 and TRBJ2-3; 9 bases line up with TRBD2. V shed 2 bases and J 0 bases; nucleotides not matched to a gene: 0. Germline V CDR1 and CDR2: MGHRA, YSYEKL. The CDR3 covers 15 residues. CDR3 loop: CASSQTSGSTDTQYF. CDR3 nucleotide sequence: TGCGCCAGCAGCCAAACTAGCGGGAGCACAGATACGCAGTATTTT.

The chain recombines TRBV4-1 with TRBJ2-1; 10 positions agree with TRBD1. Unmatched junction bases numbered 14, after V lost 0 bases and J lost 9 bases. Germline values: CDR1 MGHRA, CDR2 YSYEKL. The CDR3 is 18 amino acids. CDR3 protein: CASSQEGVAGQGSGEQFF. CDR3 nucleotides: TGCGCCAGCAGCCAAGAAGGTGTTGCGGGACAGGGGTCGGGTGAGCAGTTCTTC.

The chain joins TRBV7-9 to TRBJ2-1, with D possibly being TRBD1 or TRBD2 (5 bases each). The CDR3 runs 15 residues. CDR1 is SEHNR and CDR2 is FQNEAQ in the germline V gene (reference sequence). Trimming took 5 bases from V and 13 from J, leaving 24 bases between them. This CDR3 reads CASSLTYGEARGQFF. The CDR3 DNA sequence: TGTGCCAGCAGCCTTACGTATGGGGAAGCCCGGGGCCAGTTCTTC.

The chain has TRBV5-6 and TRBJ2-2; 7 positions match TRBD1. The CDR3 totals 15 residues. Germline V CDR1 and CDR2: SGHDT, YYEEEE. V was clipped by 4 bases and J by 5 bases; unmatched bases: 8. The CDR3 nucleotides read TGTGCCAGCAGCCTAGTCGGGACAGAGACCGGGGAGCTGTTTTTT. Translation gives CASSLVGTETGELFF.

V gene TRBV12-5 combines with J gene TRBJ2-3, with 13 bases lining up with TRBD2. The ends lost 5 bases at V and 2 bases at J; junction bases unmatched: 16. The CDR3 totals 20 residues. Germline V CDR1 and CDR2: LGHNT, FRNRAP. The CDR3 nucleotides read TGTGCTAGTGGTCCATCGGGACTAGCGGGACCGCGCACTATCACAGATACGCAGTATTTT. Protein sequence: CASGPSGLAGPRTITDTQYF.